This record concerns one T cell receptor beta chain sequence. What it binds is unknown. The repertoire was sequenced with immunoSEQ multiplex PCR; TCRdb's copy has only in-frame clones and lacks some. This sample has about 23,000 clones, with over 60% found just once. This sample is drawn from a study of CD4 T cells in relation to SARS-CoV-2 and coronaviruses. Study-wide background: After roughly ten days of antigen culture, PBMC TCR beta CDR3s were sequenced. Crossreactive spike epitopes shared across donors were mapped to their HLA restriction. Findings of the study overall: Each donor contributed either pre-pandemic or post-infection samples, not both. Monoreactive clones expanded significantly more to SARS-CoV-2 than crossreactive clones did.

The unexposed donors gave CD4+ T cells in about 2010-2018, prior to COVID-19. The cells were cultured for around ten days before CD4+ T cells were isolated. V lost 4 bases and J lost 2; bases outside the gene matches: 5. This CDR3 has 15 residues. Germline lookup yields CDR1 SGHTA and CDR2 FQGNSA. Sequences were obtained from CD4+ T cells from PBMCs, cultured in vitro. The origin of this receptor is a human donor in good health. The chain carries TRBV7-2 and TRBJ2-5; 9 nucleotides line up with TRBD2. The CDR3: CASSSLAGTQETQYF. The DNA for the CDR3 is TGTGCCAGCAGCTCCCTAGCGGGAACACAAGAGACCCAGTACTTC. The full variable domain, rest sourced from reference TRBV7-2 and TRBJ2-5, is GAGVSQSPSNKVTEKGKDVELRCDPISGHTALYWYRQSLGQGLEFLIYFQGNSAPDKSGLPSDRFSAERTGGSVSTLTIQRTQQEDSAVYLCASSSLAGTQETQYFGPGTRLLVL.